These T cell receptor beta chains were read from a single sample in a study of human T cells and chemical hapten exposure. TCRdb used MiXCR to reprocess the RACE reads, holding one entry per CDR3 protein. The data hold around 71,000 distinct CDR3 sequences, with 7.5% to 10% observed a single time. Sequenced material: whole blood, taken in connection with sensitization to the hapten diphenylcyclopropenone (DPC). These receptors were taken from a woman aged 40 to 55 with alopecia areata. Some clones in this sample may be carry-over from other donors' samples. Each CDR3 is given with its conserved first and last residue. D genes are given only for firm matches. Only some rows state a clone size, as once, few, many or a class for expanded clones.

v_call	d_call	clone_size	j_call	cdr3_aa	cdr3_nt
TRBV3-1	TRBD2	few	TRBJ2-1	CASSSGAGGTYEQFF	TGTGCCAGCAGCTCCGGGGCGGGGGGCACCTATGAGCAGTTCTTC
TRBV7-9	-	few	TRBJ2-3	CASSLVGDTDTQYF	TGTGCCAGCAGCTTAGTAGGGGATACAGATACGCAGTATTTT
TRBV7-2	-	few	TRBJ2-7	CASNRDTSSYEQYF	TGTGCCAGCAACCGGGACACCTCCTCCTACGAGCAGTACTTC
TRBV10-3	TRBD2	-	TRBJ2-3	CAITASGGADTQYF	TGTGCCATCACCGCGAGCGGGGGGGCGGATACGCAGTATTTT
TRBV20-1	TRBD1	many	TRBJ1-5	CSAEQGVGQPQHF	TGCAGTGCCGAACAGGGGGTTGGTCAGCCCCAGCATTTT
TRBV6-6	-	many	TRBJ1-2	CASLAGTFNYGYTF	TGTGCCAGCCTTGCAGGCACTTTCAACTATGGCTACACCTTC
TRBV3-1	-	-	TRBJ1-5	CASSREVHQPQHF	TGTGCCAGCAGCCGAGAGGTCCATCAGCCCCAGCATTTT
TRBV12-3/TRBV12-4	TRBD2	-	TRBJ2-1	CASSFESDGTSNYEQFF	TGTGCCAGCAGTTTCGAAAGCGACGGGACTAGCAACTATGAGCAGTTCTTC
TRBV6-2/TRBV6-3	-	many	TRBJ2-7	CATGGGKGHYEQYF	TGTGCCACCGGGGGCGGCAAAGGACACTACGAGCAGTACTTC
TRBV3-2	-	many	TRBJ2-7	CASSQAGEAEQYF	TGTGCCAGCAGCCAAGCAGGGGAGGCCGAGCAGTACTTC
TRBV20-1	-	many	TRBJ2-5	CSASVAARRETQYF	TGCAGTGCTAGTGTTGCGGCTAGAAGGGAGACCCAGTACTTC
TRBV6-6	-	-	TRBJ2-3	CASTPNRGDRTDTQYF	TGTGCCAGCACCCCCAATAGGGGGGATCGCACAGATACGCAGTATTTT
TRBV28	-	-	TRBJ2-3	CASSEGSSTDTQYF	TGTGCCAGCAGTGAGGGGTCTAGCACAGATACGCAGTATTTT